These T cell receptor beta chains were read from a single sample in a study of CD8 T cells in Susac syndrome. TCRdb reprocessed the immunoSEQ multiplex PCR reads with MiXCR, giving one entry per CDR3 protein. Of about 160,000 distinct CDR3 sequences listed, about 93% are singletons. Sequenced input: CD4+ T cells from PBMCs. The receptor source for this set is a human donor in good health. CDR3s include the opening cysteine and the closing phenylalanine or tryptophan. A D gene is named only where the DNA matches it firmly. The listing skips clone size in some rows; elsewhere it reads once, few, many or a size class.

CDR3	DNA	J	length	size	D	V
CASSLRYTSTPYEQYF	TGTGCCAGCAGCTTAAGATACACCTCAACCCCCTACGAGCAGTACTTC	TRBJ2-7	16	few	-	TRBV13
CASSLSWAVYEQYF	TGTGCCAGCAGTTTATCGTGGGCCGTCTACGAGCAGTACTTC	TRBJ2-7	14	-	-	TRBV27
CASTWTSGEGEQYF	TGTGCCAGCACCTGGACTAGCGGGGAGGGGGAGCAGTACTTC	TRBJ2-7	14	-	TRBD2	TRBV7-2
CASSFGMTSGANVLTF	TGCGCCAGCAGCTTTGGTATGACCTCTGGGGCCAACGTCCTGACTTTC	TRBJ2-6	16	-	-	TRBV5-1
CASSSRTSGGAEQYF	TGTGCCAGCAGCAGCCGGACTAGCGGGGGGGCCGAGCAGTACTTC	TRBJ2-7	15	-	TRBD2	TRBV5-6
CSASHPYQETQYF	TGCAGTGCTAGTCACCCGTACCAAGAGACCCAGTACTTC	TRBJ2-5	13	-	-	TRBV20-1
CSAREEETQYF	TGCAGTGCTAGGGAAGAAGAGACCCAGTACTTC	TRBJ2-5	11	few	-	TRBV20-1
CASSLSPGLAFKSGELFF	TGTGCCAGCAGCTTATCACCGGGACTAGCCTTTAAGTCCGGGGAGCTGTTTTTT	TRBJ2-2	18	-	TRBD2	TRBV11-2
CAISASAPRGPGELFF	TGTGCCATCAGTGCGTCTGCACCCAGGGGGCCCGGGGAGCTGTTTTTT	TRBJ2-2	16	-	TRBD1	TRBV10-3
CASSRSGIQETQYF	TGTGCCAGCAGCCGGAGCGGAATCCAAGAGACCCAGTACTTC	TRBJ2-5	14	few	-	TRBV7-2
CASSSQLTDSYYGYTF	TGTGCCAGCAGTTCTCAGCTAACGGACAGCTACTATGGCTACACCTTC	TRBJ1-2	16	-	-	TRBV6-5
CSVDRGTGSYEQYF	TGCAGCGTTGATCGCGGGACAGGCTCCTACGAGCAGTACTTC	TRBJ2-7	14	-	TRBD1	TRBV29-1
CASSAPANTGELFF	TGTGCCAGCAGCGCGCCAGCGAACACCGGGGAGCTGTTTTTT	TRBJ2-2	14	-	-	TRBV7-9
CASSPEPGFEQYF	TGTGCCAGCAGCCCTGAGCCAGGGTTCGAGCAGTACTTC	TRBJ2-7	13	-	-	TRBV7-9
CASSYGGSNYGYTF	TGTGCCAGCAGTTATGGGGGGTCCAACTATGGCTACACCTTC	TRBJ1-2	14	once	-	TRBV6-5
CASSFNRGQETQYF	TGTGCCAGCAGCTTCAACAGGGGGCAAGAGACCCAGTACTTC	TRBJ2-5	14	-	TRBD1	TRBV13
CASSLEQGISTNSPLHF	TGTGCCAGCAGCTTGGAACAGGGTATTTCTACGAATTCACCCCTCCACTTT	TRBJ1-6	17	-	-	TRBV5-4
CSARDSGGGPNQPQHF	TGCAGTGCTAGAGATTCGGGAGGGGGACCGAATCAGCCCCAGCATTTT	TRBJ1-5	16	-	-	TRBV20-1
CASSPRGGDTGELFF	TGTGCCAGCAGCCCCAGGGGTGGGGACACCGGGGAGCTGTTTTTT	TRBJ2-2	15	-	-	TRBV5-4
CASSWGTSGGAPDTQYF	TGTGCCAGCAGCTGGGGGACTAGCGGGGGGGCCCCAGATACGCAGTATTTT	TRBJ2-3	17	-	TRBD2	TRBV5-4
CASSTRADWAEAFF	TGTGCCAGCAGCACGAGGGCAGATTGGGCTGAAGCTTTCTTT	TRBJ1-1	14	-	-	TRBV9
CASSQVGLGTGELFF	TGTGCCAGCAGCCAAGTCGGACTAGGGACCGGGGAGCTGTTTTTT	TRBJ2-2	15	-	TRBD2	TRBV3-1
CASSHPTGDGAEAFF	TGCGCCAGCAGTCACCCGACAGGGGATGGTGCTGAAGCTTTCTTT	TRBJ1-1	15	-	TRBD1	TRBV23-1
CASSIRGGGLTDTQYF	TGTGCCAGTAGTATCCGTGGCGGGGGCCTCACAGATACGCAGTATTTT	TRBJ2-3	16	-	-	TRBV19
CSVGDRGFTDTQYF	TGCAGCGTTGGCGACAGGGGCTTCACAGATACGCAGTATTTT	TRBJ2-3	14	-	TRBD1	TRBV29-1
CASTRQGTSTDTQYF	TGTGCCAGCACAAGACAGGGGACTAGCACAGATACGCAGTATTTT	TRBJ2-3	15	-	TRBD1	TRBV2
CASSHRMGDKNIQYF	TGTGCCAGCAGCCACCGGATGGGGGACAAAAACATTCAGTACTTC	TRBJ2-4	15	-	-	TRBV7-8
CASSVELRGLHGYTF	TGTGCCAGCAGCGTAGAGCTTAGGGGGCTCCATGGCTACACCTTC	TRBJ1-2	15	-	TRBD1	TRBV9
CASRLRTQNTEAFF	TGTGCCAGCAGGCTCAGGACCCAGAACACTGAAGCTTTCTTT	TRBJ1-1	14	-	-	TRBV2